Listed here are 24 T cell receptor beta chains from one sample, sequenced in a study of blood T cells in healthy people across ages. The authors ran a second PCR of 7 to 11 cycles using a sample-barcoded 5' primer and a J-beta primer mix. TCRdb re-called the 5' RACE reads through MiXCR, storing one row per CDR3 protein. There are about 1.4 million distinct CDR3 sequences in the sample; approximately 59% occur only once, and about 6.7% lies in the top ten. Sequencing was done on a sample of blood. The receptors were gathered from a man younger than 35 in good health.

This clonotype was counted once. The V gene is TRBV6-1, the J gene TRBJ2-7, with 12 positions matching TRBD2. This CDR3 is 19 amino acids long. The V segment lost 8 bases and the J segment 7 bases; nucleotides outside the gene matches: 24. From germline, CDR1 is MNHNS and CDR2 SASEGT. CDR3 amino acids: CASGSTLAGGPIALNEQYF. CDR3 bases: TGTGCCAGCGGCTCCACTCTAGCGGGAGGGCCAATAGCTCTCAATGAGCAGTACTTC.

The V and J genes are TRBV5-1 and TRBJ2-1; no firm D call. The germline gives CDR1 SGHRS, CDR2 YFSETQ. This CDR3 contains 17 residues. With 3 bases removed from V and 9 bases from J, the gap between germline ends came to 25 bases. The CDR3 DNA follows: TGCGCCAGCAGCTCCTACGGGTTCCCATTAGGGCCCAGTGAGCAGTTCTTC. It is translated as CASSSYGFPLGPSEQFF.

This clonotype was counted a few times. The chain is built from TRBV20-1 and TRBJ2-5, with 14 bases aligning to TRBD2. Trimming took 5 bases from V and 5 from J; bases not matched to a gene: 7. The CDR3 is made up of 15 amino acids. The germline V gene has CDR1 DFQATT and CDR2 SNEGSKA (reference sequence). This CDR3 reads CSAETSGRARETQYF. In DNA form, the CDR3 reads TGCAGTGCTGAGACTAGCGGGAGGGCCCGTGAGACCCAGTACTTC.

In its sample, this clonotype was seen many times. V usage is TRBV5-1 and J usage is TRBJ1-4, with D hard to call. The V gene's germline CDR1 is SGHRS and CDR2 YFSETQ. The CDR3 is made up of 14 amino acids. Trimming took 1 base from V and 8 from J, leaving 12 bases between them. The DNA of the CDR3 is TGCGCCAGCAGCTTGCTAGGGAGGAACGAAAAACTGTTTTTT. Translated: CASSLLGRNEKLFF.

This clonotype showed up just once. Mismatch with germline at one junction end may stem from a read error. This chain uses TRBV10-3 with TRBJ2-5; 13 nucleotides agree with TRBD2. The CDR3 runs 21 residues. Germline values: CDR1 ENHRY, CDR2 SYGVKD. In DNA, the CDR3 is TGTGCCATCAGTGAGAATCCCAAGGCACTAGCGGGAGGGCCAGGAGGAGAGACCCCGTACTTC. Its protein is CAISENPKALAGGPGGETPYF.

This rearrangement joins TRBV4-1 to TRBJ2-1; D is possibly TRBD1 (6 bases). The J call may be mistaken, given a closer DNA end match to TRBJ2-7. Germline V gene sequence: CDR1 MGHRA, CDR2 YSYEKL. This CDR3 comprises 16 residues. CDR3 region: CASSQGRDIRSYEQYF. The CDR3 DNA reads as TGCGCCAGCAGCCAAGGACGGGACATAAGGTCCTACGAGCAGTACTTC.

This clonotype was seen many times. The genes are TRBV3-1 and TRBJ2-5; perhaps TRBD2 as D (5 bases). The V gene's germline CDR1 is LGHDT and CDR2 YNNKEL (reference sequence). The CDR3 covers 15 residues. V was shortened by 2 bases and J by 1 base, with 11 bases between the two germline ends. The DNA of the CDR3 is TGTGCCAGCAGCCAACCGGACTCGTTCCAAGAGACCCAGTACTTC. Its translation: CASSQPDSFQETQYF.

The genes are TRBV6-1 and TRBJ2-1, with 9 bases that match TRBD2. The J call may be incorrect, as the DNA end agrees better with TRBJ2-7. The CDR3 contains 13 residues. The germline V gene has CDR1 MNHNS and CDR2 SASEGT. The CDR3 DNA sequence: TGTGCCACCAGGACTAGCGTGAACAATGAGCAGTACTTC. This codes for CATRTSVNNEQYF.

This clonotype showed up just a few times. The chain is built from TRBV24-1 and TRBJ2-7, with 9 bases matching TRBD1. After removal of 7 bases from V and 2 bases from J, the junction contained 11 bases not matched to a gene. CDR1 and CDR2 from the germline V gene are KGHDR and SFDVKD. The CDR3 spans 16 residues. The CDR3 here is CATRDPGQGRTYEQYF. CDR3 in DNA: TGTGCCACCAGAGACCCCGGACAGGGGCGAACCTACGAGCAGTACTTC.

V and J are TRBV27 and TRBJ2-2, with TRBD2 matching over 10 bases. Trimming cost V 3 bases and J 2 bases; bases outside gene matches: 6. The CDR3 sequence is 17 residues long. CDR1 and CDR2 from the germline V gene are MNHEY and SMNVEV (reference sequence). Here the CDR3 DNA reads TGTGCCAGCAGTTTCCGGCTAGCGGGAGTTAACACCGGGGAGCTGTTTTTT. Translating it yields CASSFRLAGVNTGELFF.

The CDR3 nucleotides are TGCGCCAGCAGCCAAGGGATGGGGGGCGGGTTCTACGAGCAGTACTTC. It codes for CASSQGMGGGFYEQYF. The genes are TRBV4-1 and TRBJ2-5; D may be TRBD1 or TRBD2 (6 bases each). The J call is in doubt because the DNA end fits TRBJ2-7 better. The CDR3 sequence is 16 residues long. Germline lookup yields CDR1 MGHRA and CDR2 YSYEKL.

With respect to this clonotype: A junction boundary mismatches the germline segment, possibly from a read error. The V gene is TRBV20-1, the J gene TRBJ2-7; 8 positions match TRBD1. CDR1 is DFQATT, CDR2 SNEGSKA, per germline (reference sequence). This CDR3 comprises 14 residues. The CDR3 coding sequence is TGCGGTGCTAGAGAACCGGGGACAGGCTACGAGCAGTACTTC. It yields the protein CGAREPGTGYEQYF.

A few counts support this clonotype. DNA of the CDR3: TGTGCCAGCAGCTCTCCCGACAGGGAGGAGCAGTACTTC. It specifies CASSSPDREEQYF. This chain uses TRBV12-3 or TRBV12-4 with TRBJ2-7; TRBD1 aligns across 7 bases. V was clipped by 6 bases and J by 7 bases; unmatched bases: 9. The CDR3 length is 13 residues.

This chain uses TRBV4-1 with TRBJ2-1; TRBD2 matches at 9 bases. The CDR3 runs 16 residues. The V gene end was trimmed by 4 bases and the J gene end by 6 bases; junction bases not matched to a gene: 10. Germline CDR1 is MGHRA and CDR2 is YSYEKL. CDR3 protein: CASSLYPGLASNEQFF. The DNA of the CDR3 is TGCGCCAGCAGCCTCTACCCCGGACTAGCGAGCAATGAGCAGTTCTTC.

This clonotype was observed a single time. J is TRBJ1-2 and V is TRBV12-3 or TRBV12-4; possibly TRBD1 for D (6 bases). V was trimmed by 6 bases and J by 1 base, leaving 9 bases between them. The CDR3 spans 13 residues. In nucleotides, the CDR3 is TGTGCCAGCAGAAACAGGGATAACTATGGCTACACCTTC. Protein product: CASRNRDNYGYTF.

The V gene is TRBV10-3, the J gene TRBJ1-6; 7 nucleotides line up with TRBD1. Looked up from germline, CDR1 is ENHRY and CDR2 is SYGVKD. V lost 5 bases to trimming and J lost 11 bases; unmatched junction nucleotides: 9. This CDR3 is 14 amino acids long. CDR3 residues: CAISQQGLRTPLHF. The CDR3 bases are TGTGCCATCAGTCAACAGGGGTTGCGGACACCCCTCCACTTT.

The chain uses TRBV7-2 and TRBJ2-1, with 7 bases matching TRBD2. This CDR3 is 19 amino acids long. The ends lost 5 bases at V and 6 bases at J; junction bases unmatched: 22. The germline V gene encodes CDR1 SGHTA and CDR2 FQGNSA. Here the CDR3 reads CASSRRPTSLLGGVNEQFF. Here the CDR3 DNA reads TGTGCCAGCAGCCGCAGGCCAACCTCATTGTTGGGGGGGGTCAATGAGCAGTTCTTC.

This clonotype was seen only a few times. The V and J genes are TRBV18 and TRBJ2-7, with TRBD2 as a possible D gene (5 bases). Looked up from germline, CDR1 is KGHSH and CDR2 is LQKENI. V was shortened by 2 bases and J by 5 bases, with 10 bases between the two germline ends. The CDR3 has 13 residues. The CDR3, as DNA: TGTGCCAGCTCACCAAACGCCGGGAACGAGCAGTACTTC. Translating gives CASSPNAGNEQYF.

The DNA for the CDR3 is TGTGCCAGCAGCCAAGGGCCGGGAGGTACGGAAGAGACCCAGTACTTC. Translated, it gives CASSQGPGGTEETQYF. J is TRBJ2-7 and V is TRBV3-1; 7 nucleotides align to TRBD2. The end of the DNA aligns better with TRBJ2-5, so the J call may be wrong. Per the germline V gene, CDR1 is LGHDT and CDR2 is YNNKEL (reference sequence). The length of the CDR3 is 16 residues.

Only a few counts were recorded for this clonotype. The chain is built from TRBV4-1 and TRBJ1-1; D gene ambiguous. Germline CDR1 reads MGHRA; CDR2 reads YSYEKL. This CDR3 is built from 15 residues. The V end lost 1 base, the J end lost 2 bases, and 11 bases lay between the germline ends. CDR3 in amino acids: CASSQGDYSNTEAFF. The CDR3 DNA reads as TGCGCCAGCAGCCAAGGAGATTACAGCAACACTGAAGCTTTCTTT.

The sample holds a few counts of this clonotype. V usage is TRBV7-9 and J usage is TRBJ2-5; D is ambiguous. Trimming stripped 4 bases from V and 5 bases from J, with 17 bases between. The CDR3 is made up of 15 amino acids. CDR1 is SEHNR and CDR2 is FQNEAQ in the germline V gene (reference sequence). The CDR3 protein is CASSSFRETRETQYF. CDR3 coding DNA: TGTGCCAGCAGCTCCTTTAGGGAAACCCGCGAGACCCAGTACTTC. Combining the CDR3 with reference TRBV7-9 and TRBJ2-5 gives the whole variable domain DTGVSQNPRHKITKRGQNVTFRCDPISEHNRLYWYRQTLGQGPEFLTYFQNEAQLEKSRLLSDRFSAERPKGSFSTLEIQRTEQGDSAMYLCASSSFRETRETQYFGPGTRLLVL.

This clonotype appeared a few times. The gene calls are TRBV29-1 and TRBJ2-1; D remains unclear. The length of the CDR3 is 10 residues. Trimming took off 4 bases at V and 12 bases at J, with 10 bases between the two ends. Germline V gene data show CDR1 as SQVTM and CDR2 as ANQGSEA. CDR3 residues: CSVVQVGQFF. The CDR3 DNA reads TGCAGCGTTGTGCAGGTGGGGCAGTTCTTC.

Ten or more counts support this clonotype. The chain carries TRBV20-1 and TRBJ1-4; D call uncertain. CDR1 is DFQATT, CDR2 SNEGSKA, per germline (reference sequence). V lost 0 bases and J 4 bases, leaving 12 bases between the germline ends. This CDR3 is built from 15 residues. The CDR3 DNA reads TGCAGTGCTAGAGACCAACGGACGGATAATGAAAAACTGTTTTTT. This translates into CSARDQRTDNEKLFF.

The gene calls are TRBV29-1 and TRBJ1-2; 7 bases line up with TRBD1. Unmatched junction bases numbered 6, after V lost 6 bases and J lost 8 bases. The CDR3 runs to 11 residues. CDR1 is SQVTM and CDR2 is ANQGSEA in the germline V gene. This chain's CDR3 is CSVSDRAGYTF. CDR3 bases: TGCAGCGTAAGCGACAGGGCCGGCTACACCTTC. The full variable domain, in which reference TRBV29-1 and TRBJ1-2 provide the parts outside the CDR3, is SAVISQKPSRDICQRGTSLTIQCQVDSQVTMMFWYRQQPGQSLTLIATANQGSEATYESGFVIDKFPISRPNLTFSTLTVSNMSPEDSSIYLCSVSDRAGYTFGSGTRLTVV.